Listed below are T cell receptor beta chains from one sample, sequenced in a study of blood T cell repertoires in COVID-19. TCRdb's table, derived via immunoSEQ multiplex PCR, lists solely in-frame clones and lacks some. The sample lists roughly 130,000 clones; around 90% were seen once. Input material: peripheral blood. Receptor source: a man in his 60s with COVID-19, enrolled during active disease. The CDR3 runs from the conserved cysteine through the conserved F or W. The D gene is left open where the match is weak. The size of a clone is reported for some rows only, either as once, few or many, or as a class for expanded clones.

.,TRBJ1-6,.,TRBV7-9,TGTGCCAGCAGCTTAGGGGGGGTTGGGTCACCCCTCCACTTT,CASSLGGVGSPLHF
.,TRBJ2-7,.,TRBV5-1,TGCGCCAGCAGCCAAGACAGTTCCTACGAGCAGTACTTC,CASSQDSSYEQYF
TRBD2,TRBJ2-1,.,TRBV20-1,TGCAGTGCTAGTGCCACTAGCGGGATCAATGAGCAGTTCTTC,CSASATSGINEQFF
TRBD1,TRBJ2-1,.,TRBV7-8,TGTGCCAGCAGCCCAGGCCCCCAGGGGGCGGGGAATGAGCAGTTCTTC,CASSPGPQGAGNEQFF
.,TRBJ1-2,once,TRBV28,TGTGCCAGCAGGGGAGGGGGGCGCTCCTATGGCTACACCTTC,CASRGGGRSYGYTF
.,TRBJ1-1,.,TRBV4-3,TGCGCCAGCAGCCAAGTATGGGCGGGCACTGAAGCTTTCTTT,CASSQVWAGTEAFF
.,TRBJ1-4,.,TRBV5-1,TGCGCCAGCAGCCCAAGGCCCTCAGGGTCGACTAATGAAAAACTGTTTTTT,CASSPRPSGSTNEKLFF
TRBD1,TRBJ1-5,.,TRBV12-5,TGTGCTATTCCCGACACAGGGGCGAATCAGCCCCAGCATTTT,CAIPDTGANQPQHF
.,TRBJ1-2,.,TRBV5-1,TGCGCCAGCAGCTTGGATGGAGATGGCTACACCTTC,CASSLDGDGYTF
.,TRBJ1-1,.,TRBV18,TGTGCCAGCTCACCACCGTCAGGGGAGAACACTGAAGCTTTCTTT,CASSPPSGENTEAFF
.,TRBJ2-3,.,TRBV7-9,TGTGCCAGCAGCTTTCCCCAGGGTACCACAGATACGCAGTATTTT,CASSFPQGTTDTQYF
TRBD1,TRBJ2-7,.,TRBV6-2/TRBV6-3,TGTGCCAGCAGCCCCGTGGGACAGTACTACGAGCAGTACTTC,CASSPVGQYYEQYF
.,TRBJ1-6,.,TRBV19,TGTGCCAGTAGTATAAACTGGAGGACAGCTAATTCACCCCTCCACTTT,CASSINWRTANSPLHF
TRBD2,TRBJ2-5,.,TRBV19,TGTGCCAGTAGTTTTAGCGGGGAAGAGACCCAGTACTTC,CASSFSGEETQYF
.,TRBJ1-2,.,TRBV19,TGTGCCAGTAGTCCGAGGGGGTCTCTCTATGGCTACACCTTC,CASSPRGSLYGYTF
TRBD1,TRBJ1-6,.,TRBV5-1,TGCGCCAGCAGCTTGAACAGGGGGCGATCACCCCTCCACTTT,CASSLNRGRSPLHF
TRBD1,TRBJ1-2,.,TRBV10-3,TGTGCCATCAGTGAATACCGACAGGGGCAAGAAGGCTACACCTTC,CAISEYRQGQEGYTF
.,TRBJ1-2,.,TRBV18,TGTGCCAGCTCACTCAGGGAGGTGGATGGCTACACCTTC,CASSLREVDGYTF
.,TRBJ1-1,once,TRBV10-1,TGCGCCAGCAGCCAACAGGTATCAAGTGAAGCTTTCTTT,CASSQQVSSEAFF
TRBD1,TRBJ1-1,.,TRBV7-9,TGTGCCAGCAGCTTAGGGGACAGGGGCTCCACTGAAGCTTTCTTT,CASSLGDRGSTEAFF
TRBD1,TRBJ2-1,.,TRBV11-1,TGTGCCACCTCCGGGACAGGACTATACGGCAATGAGCAGTTCTTC,CATSGTGLYGNEQFF
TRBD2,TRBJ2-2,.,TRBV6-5,TGTGCCAGCAGCGTTAGCGGGAGCTATTCCGGGGAGCTGTTTTTT,CASSVSGSYSGELFF
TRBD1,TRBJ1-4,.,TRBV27,TGTGCCAGCAGTGGGGACAGGGAAAATGAAAAACTGTTTTTT,CASSGDRENEKLFF
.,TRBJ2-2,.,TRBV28,TGTGCCAGCAGTTTATCCCCAGGGAACACCGGGGAGCTGTTTTTT,CASSLSPGNTGELFF
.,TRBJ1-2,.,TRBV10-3,TGTGCCATCAGTTCACTCCAGGGAATAGCGGACTATGGCTACACCTTC,CAISSLQGIADYGYTF
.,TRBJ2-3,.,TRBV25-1,TGTGCCAGCAGTGATTTTTTCGAGGCAGGGGTCACAGATACGCAGTATTTT,CASSDFFEAGVTDTQYF
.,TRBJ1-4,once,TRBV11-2,TGTGCCAGCAGCTTCGGCGGAAAACTGTTTTTT,CASSFGGKLFF
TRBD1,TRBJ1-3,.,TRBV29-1,TGCAGCGTCGGACAGGGGGCTTCTGGAAACACCATATATTTT,CSVGQGASGNTIYF